Listed here is a single TCR beta chain. Original processing methods: Estimation of nucleated cell counts was performed using reference gene primer amplification. The repertoire was sequenced with immunoSEQ multiplex PCR; TCRdb's copy has only in-frame clones and lacks some. V and J calls and clone size come straight from that table; D and trimming were deduced from the DNA. The repertoire holds fewer than 15,000 clones, about 89% seen once, with approximately 2.5% in the top ten. These data are taken from a study of blood T cell repertoires in COVID-19. The wider study: PBMCs, B-cell-depleted T cells, or T cells were the source of the cDNA or gDNA that made up the material.

V was cut by 1 base and J by 6 bases, with 7 bases left in between. This CDR3 contains 13 residues. Per the germline V gene, CDR1 is SGHTA and CDR2 is FQGNSA. The chain couples TRBV7-2 to TRBJ2-4, with D unclear. The clonotype comes from a woman between 70 and 85 years old in a cohort sampled during active or convalescent COVID-19. Sequencing was done on a sample of peripheral blood. The CDR3 nucleotides are TGTGCCAGCAGCTTAGTCAGTGGAAACATTCAGTACTTC. Amino acid sequence: CASSLVSGNIQYF.